This paragraph covers one T cell receptor (beta chain) sequence. No antigen is known for it. The data originate from a study of cytomegalovirus exposure and HLA in healthy donors. The CDR3 sequence is 13 residues long. Trimming shortened V by 4 bases and J by 3 bases, and 9 bases separated the two germline ends. Per the germline V gene, CDR1 is SEHNR and CDR2 is FQNEAQ (reference sequence). Whole-study results and caveats: Associated with cytomegalovirus, according to the listing, were 150 to 200 TCR beta chains.

Clones were sequenced by immunoSEQ multiplex PCR, and TCRdb holds only the in-frame ones, with some missing. The sample yields 60,000 to 80,000 clones, 85% seen once. Sequencing input: PBMCs. The chain couples TRBV7-9 to TRBJ1-1; D may be TRBD1 (5 bases). The TCR sequence derives from a man aged 30-40 years in good health and CMV-seronegative. The CDR3 DNA reads TGTGCCAGCAGCTCACAGGTCGACACTGAAGCTTTCTTT. Translation gives CASSSQVDTEAFF.